This T cell receptor beta chain comes out of a study of cytomegalovirus exposure and HLA in healthy donors. Study-wide points: Analysis performed later found 16,951 TCR beta sequences associated with HLA alleles at 0.05 false discovery rate.

Germline V gene data show CDR1 as MNHNS and CDR2 as SASEGT. This CDR3 region has 14 residues. With 2 bases removed from V and 11 bases from J, the gap between germline ends came to 16 bases. The PCR ran on 60 Vbeta and 13 Jbeta primers. Clones were sequenced by immunoSEQ multiplex PCR, and TCRdb holds only the in-frame ones, with some missing. The sample holds some 190,000 clones, 65% to 85% seen once. As regards this clone: The antigen is not known.

The sample taken for sequencing was PBMCs. The TCR originated in a girl aged 10-17 years in good health and CMV-seropositive. J is TRBJ2-4 and V is TRBV6-1; D possibly corresponds to TRBD2 (6 bases). The CDR3 DNA is TGTGCCAGCAGTGAATCGGCGGGAACAGATCTTCAGTACTTC. Its translation is CASSESAGTDLQYF.